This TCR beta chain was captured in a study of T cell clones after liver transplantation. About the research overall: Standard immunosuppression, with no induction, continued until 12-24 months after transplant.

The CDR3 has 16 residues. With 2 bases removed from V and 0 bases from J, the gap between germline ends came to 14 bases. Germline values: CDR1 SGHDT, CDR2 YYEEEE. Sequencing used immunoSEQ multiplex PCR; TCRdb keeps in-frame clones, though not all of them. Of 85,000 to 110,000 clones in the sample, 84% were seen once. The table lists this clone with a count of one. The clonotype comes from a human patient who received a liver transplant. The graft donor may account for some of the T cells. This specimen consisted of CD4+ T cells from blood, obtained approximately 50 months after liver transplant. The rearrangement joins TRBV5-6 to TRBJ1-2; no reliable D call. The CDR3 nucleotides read TGTGCCAGCAGCTTAGATAGGACGGGAGCTAACTATGGCTACACCTTC. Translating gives CASSLDRTGANYGYTF.